The T cell receptor (beta chain) under discussion was sequenced for a study of blood T cell repertoires in COVID-19. The CDR3 spans 14 residues. CDR1 and CDR2 (germline): LNHDA, SQIVND (reference sequence). The junction had 6 bases not matched to a gene; V was cut back by 5 bases and J by 4 bases. Libraries were prepared by immunoSEQ multiplex PCR; TCRdb keeps only in-frame clonotypes and omits some of them. The data hold about 150,000 clones, with approximately 77% observed a single time. V gene TRBV19 combines with J gene TRBJ1-1; TRBD1 aligns across 8 bases. The source material was peripheral blood. The sequence came from an elderly woman with active or convalescent COVID-19. The CDR3 sequence: CASSAFDRGTEAFF. The CDR3, as DNA: TGTGCCAGTAGTGCCTTCGACAGGGGCACTGAAGCTTTCTTT. The whole variable domain, remainder taken from reference TRBV19 and TRBJ1-1, is DGGITQSPKYLFRKEGQNVTLSCEQNLNHDAMYWYRQDPGQGLRLIYYSQIVNDFQKGDIAEGYSVSREKKESFPLTVTSAQKNPTAFYLCASSAFDRGTEAFFGQGTRLTVV.